This T cell receptor (beta chain) emerged from a study of T cells expressing NK-cell markers. TCRdb re-analyzed the 5' RACE reads; it lists each CDR3 protein once, without DNA. This table holds a few hundred thousand distinct CDR3 sequences. The germline V gene has CDR1 MNHNY and CDR2 SVGAGI (reference sequence). The CDR3 runs 19 residues. This TCR was sampled from a woman aged 45-59 years in good health. The chain couples TRBV6-6 to TRBJ2-6; TCRdb names TRBD1, which stays unverified in the absence of DNA. The material sequenced was blood T cells: a sorted CD56 or NKG2C T cell subset, CD4+ or CD8+ T cells, or bulk PBMC T cells (not recorded which). The CDR3 region is CASSYIPAGVNSGANVLTF.